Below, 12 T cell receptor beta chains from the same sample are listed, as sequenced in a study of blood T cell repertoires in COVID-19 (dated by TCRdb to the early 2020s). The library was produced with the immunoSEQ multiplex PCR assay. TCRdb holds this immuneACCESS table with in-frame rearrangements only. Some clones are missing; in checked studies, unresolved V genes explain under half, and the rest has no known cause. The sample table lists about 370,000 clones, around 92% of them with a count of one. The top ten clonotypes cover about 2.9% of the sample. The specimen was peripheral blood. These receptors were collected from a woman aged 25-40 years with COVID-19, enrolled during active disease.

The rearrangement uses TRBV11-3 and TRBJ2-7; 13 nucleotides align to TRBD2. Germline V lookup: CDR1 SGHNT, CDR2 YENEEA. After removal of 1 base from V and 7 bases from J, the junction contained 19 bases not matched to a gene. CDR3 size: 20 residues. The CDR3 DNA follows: TGTGCCAGCAGCTTAGCGGGGGAGTTAATAACTAGCGGGAGGGCCATGGAGCAGTACGTC. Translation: CASSLAGELITSGRAMEQYV.

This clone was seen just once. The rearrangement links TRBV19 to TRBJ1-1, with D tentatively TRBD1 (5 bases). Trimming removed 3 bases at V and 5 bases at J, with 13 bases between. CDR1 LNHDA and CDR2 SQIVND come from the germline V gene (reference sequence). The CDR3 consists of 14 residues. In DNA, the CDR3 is TGTGCCAGTAGTATGATGGCAGGGCGGACTGAAGCTTTCTTT. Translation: CASSMMAGRTEAFF. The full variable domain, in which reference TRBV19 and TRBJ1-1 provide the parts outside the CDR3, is DGGITQSPKYLFRKEGQNVTLSCEQNLNHDAMYWYRQDPGQGLRLIYYSQIVNDFQKGDIAEGYSVSREKKESFPLTVTSAQKNPTAFYLCASSMMAGRTEAFFGQGTRLTVV.

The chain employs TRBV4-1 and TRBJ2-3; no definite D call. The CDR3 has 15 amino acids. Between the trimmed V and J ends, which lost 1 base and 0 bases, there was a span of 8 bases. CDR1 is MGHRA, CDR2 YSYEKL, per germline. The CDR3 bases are TGCGCCAGCAGCCAAGGGTCGGGTAGCACAGATACGCAGTATTTT. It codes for CASSQGSGSTDTQYF.

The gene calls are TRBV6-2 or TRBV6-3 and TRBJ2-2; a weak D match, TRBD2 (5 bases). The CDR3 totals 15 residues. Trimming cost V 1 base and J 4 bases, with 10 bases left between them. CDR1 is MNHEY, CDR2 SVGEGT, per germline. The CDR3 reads CASSYYGIRTGELFF. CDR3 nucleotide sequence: TGTGCCAGCAGTTACTACGGGATCCGCACCGGGGAGCTGTTTTTT.

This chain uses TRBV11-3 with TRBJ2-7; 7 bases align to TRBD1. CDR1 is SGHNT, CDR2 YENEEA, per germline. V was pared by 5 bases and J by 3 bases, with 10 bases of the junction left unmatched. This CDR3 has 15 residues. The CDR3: CASSHGTEQDYEQYF. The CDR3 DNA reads TGTGCCAGCAGCCACGGGACAGAGCAAGACTACGAGCAGTACTTC.

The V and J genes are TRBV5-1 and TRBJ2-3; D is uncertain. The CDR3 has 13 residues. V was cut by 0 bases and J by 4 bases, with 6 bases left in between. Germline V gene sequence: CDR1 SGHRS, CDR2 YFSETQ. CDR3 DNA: TGCGCCAGCAGCTTGGACTCCCCAGATACGCAGTATTTT. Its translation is CASSLDSPDTQYF.

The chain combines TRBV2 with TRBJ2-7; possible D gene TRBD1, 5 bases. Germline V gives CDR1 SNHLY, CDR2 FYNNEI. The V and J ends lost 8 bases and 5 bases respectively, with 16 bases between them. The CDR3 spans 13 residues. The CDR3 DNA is TGTGCCAGCCGTGGGCAGGGAATCGACGAGCAGTACTTC. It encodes CASRGQGIDEQYF.

In DNA, the CDR3 is TGTGCCAGCAGTTACTCAGCGGCTACCCCCGGGTCCTACAATGAGCAGTTCTTC. Translated, it gives CASSYSAATPGSYNEQFF. The chain is built from TRBV6-2 or TRBV6-3 and TRBJ2-1; a possible D gene is TRBD2 (5 bases). Germline CDR1 reads MNHEY; CDR2 reads SVGEGT. The length of the CDR3 is 18 residues. The V end lost 0 bases, the J end lost 1 base, and 16 bases lay between the germline ends.

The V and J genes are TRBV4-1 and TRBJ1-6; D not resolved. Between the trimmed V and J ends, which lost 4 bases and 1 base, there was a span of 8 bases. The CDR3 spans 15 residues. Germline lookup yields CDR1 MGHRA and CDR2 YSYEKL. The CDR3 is CASSPVSSYNSPLHF. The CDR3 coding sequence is TGCGCCAGCAGCCCGGTGAGTTCCTATAATTCACCCCTCCACTTT.

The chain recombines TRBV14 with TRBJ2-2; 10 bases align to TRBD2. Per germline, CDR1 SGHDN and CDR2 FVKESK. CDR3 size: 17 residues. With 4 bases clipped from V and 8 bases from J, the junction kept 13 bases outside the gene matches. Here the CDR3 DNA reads TGTGCCAGCAGCCGTCTAGCTAGCGGGGGACTCGTGGGGGAGCTGTTTTTT. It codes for CASSRLASGGLVGELFF.

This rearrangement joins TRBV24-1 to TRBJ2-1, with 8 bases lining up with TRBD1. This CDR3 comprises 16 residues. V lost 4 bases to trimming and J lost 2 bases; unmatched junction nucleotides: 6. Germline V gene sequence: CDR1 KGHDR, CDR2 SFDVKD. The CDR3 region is CATSETTGATYNEQFF. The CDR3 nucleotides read TGTGCCACCAGTGAGACGACAGGGGCCACCTACAATGAGCAGTTCTTC.

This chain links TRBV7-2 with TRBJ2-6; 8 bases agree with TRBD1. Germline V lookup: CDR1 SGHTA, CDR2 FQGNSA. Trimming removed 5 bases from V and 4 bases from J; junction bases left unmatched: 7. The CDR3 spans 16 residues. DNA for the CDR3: TGTGCCAGCAGCCCGGGACAGGCAGGGGGGGCCAACGTCCTGACTTTC. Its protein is CASSPGQAGGANVLTF.